The rows below give T cell receptor beta chains drawn from one sample of a study of response to subunit inactivated influenza vaccine. TCRdb ran MiXCR on the RT-PCR reads and lists one entry per CDR3 protein. The sample holds 500,000 to 700,000 distinct CDR3 sequences, 20% to 25% seen once. The data were also submitted as part of a second study, on T cells expressing NK-cell markers.

The source was CD4+ T cells sorted from PBMCs, collected roughly 12 days after vaccination. The receptors here all came from a man aged 45 to 65 who received an inactivated influenza vaccine. Both conserved end residues are part of each CDR3. A D gene is named only where the DNA matches it firmly. Not every row has a clone size; where given, it reads once, few, many or a size class.

D,size,V,J,CDR3,DNA
TRBD1,NA,TRBV12-3/TRBV12-4,TRBJ2-7,CASSLVRLGTGGIEHYF,TGTGCCAGCAGTTTAGTAAGGCTCGGGACAGGGGGCATCGAGCATTACTTC
TRBD1,NA,TRBV7-9,TRBJ1-5,CASSRDRSNQPQHF,TGTGCCAGCAGCCGGGACAGGAGCAATCAGCCCCAGCATTTT
NA,few,TRBV7-3,TRBJ2-1,CASSQGGPLQFF,TGTGCCAGCAGTCAGGGGGGGCCTCTCCAGTTCTTC
NA,NA,TRBV6-1,TRBJ2-7,CASSRLESTYEQYF,TGTGCCAGCTCCCGACTGGAAAGTACCTACGAGCAGTACTTC
TRBD1,NA,TRBV6-5,TRBJ2-7,CASSYSGQGGYEQYF,TGTGCCAGCAGTTACTCGGGACAGGGTGGGTACGAGCAGTACTTC
NA,few,TRBV7-2,TRBJ2-7,CASSLGGFGEQYF,TGTGCCAGCAGCTTAGGAGGGTTCGGCGAGCAGTACTTC
NA,few,TRBV6-1,TRBJ1-5,CASSRVREDQPQHF,TGTGCCAGCAGTCGGGTCAGGGAAGATCAGCCCCAGCATTTT
NA,NA,TRBV20-1,TRBJ2-7,CSVRPVGEQYF,TGCAGTGTTAGACCGGTCGGGGAGCAGTACTTC
NA,few,TRBV15,TRBJ2-5,CATSTGDRGETQYF,TGTGCCACCAGTACGGGGGATCGGGGAGAGACCCAGTACTTC
NA,NA,TRBV12-3/TRBV12-4,TRBJ1-3,CASSGGLGNTIYF,TGTGCCAGCAGTGGGGGCCTTGGAAACACCATATATTTT
NA,NA,TRBV3-1,TRBJ1-6,CASSVQHYNSPLHF,TGTGCCAGCAGCGTCCAGCATTATAATTCACCCCTCCACTTT
TRBD2,many,TRBV15,TRBJ2-5,CATSRDGLGEETQYF,TGTGCCACCAGCAGAGATGGACTAGGAGAAGAGACCCAGTACTTC
NA,few,TRBV24-1,TRBJ2-3,CATRVADTQYF,TGTGCCACCCGGGTGGCAGATACGCAGTATTTT
NA,NA,TRBV5-5,TRBJ2-2,CASSRQSNLNTGELFF,TGTGCCAGCAGTAGACAGTCTAATCTCAACACCGGGGAGCTGTTTTTT
NA,NA,TRBV7-2,TRBJ2-7,CASSLFSAARGNEQYF,TGTGCCAGCAGCTTATTCTCGGCGGCCCGTGGGAACGAGCAGTACTTC
NA,few,TRBV5-6,TRBJ2-4,CASTTLGGGGNIQYF,TGTGCCAGCACCACTTTGGGGGGTGGCGGGAACATTCAGTACTTC
NA,few,TRBV7-2,TRBJ2-5,CASSLGVDPETQYF,TGTGCCAGCAGCTTAGGGGTCGACCCAGAGACCCAGTACTTC
TRBD2,few,TRBV3-1,TRBJ2-1,CASSPLRRGRLLAENEQFF,TGTGCCAGCAGCCCCCTACGGAGGGGCCGGTTACTAGCGGAGAATGAGCAGTTCTTC
NA,NA,TRBV29-1,TRBJ2-1,CSVEDRSLYNEQFF,TGCAGCGTTGAGGACAGAAGCCTGTACAATGAGCAGTTCTTC
NA,NA,TRBV5-1,TRBJ2-7,CASSGEWGFYEQYF,TGCGCCAGCAGCGGTGAATGGGGGTTTTACGAGCAGTACTTC
NA,few,TRBV7-9,TRBJ2-3,CASSPQGGSTDTQYF,TGTGCCAGCAGCCCACAGGGGGGGAGCACAGATACGCAGTATTTT
NA,NA,TRBV9,TRBJ1-2,CASSDDGGYGYTF,TGTGCCAGCAGCGACGACGGTGGCTATGGCTACACCTTC
NA,few,TRBV20-1,TRBJ2-7,CSAKTDNEQYF,TGCAGTGCTAAGACGGACAACGAGCAGTACTTC
TRBD2,NA,TRBV20-1,TRBJ2-3,CSARPPRGGATTDTQYF,TGCAGTGCTAGACCCCCGCGCGGGGGGGCGACCACAGATACGCAGTATTTT
NA,few,TRBV20-1,TRBJ2-7,CSARRQSEQYF,TGCAGTGCTAGACGGCAGTCCGAGCAGTACTTC
NA,NA,TRBV7-9,TRBJ2-3,CASSLFLARPDTQYF,TGTGCCAGCAGCTTATTTCTAGCCCGCCCAGATACGCAGTATTTT
NA,NA,TRBV20-1,TRBJ2-2,CSARDLRGSAGELFF,TGCAGTGCTAGAGATCTACGTGGGAGTGCCGGGGAGCTGTTTTTT
NA,few,TRBV5-6,TRBJ2-2,CASSYRTRPGELFF,TGTGCCAGCAGCTACCGGACCCGACCCGGGGAGCTGTTTTTT
NA,few,TRBV7-9,TRBJ2-1,CASSPPRADNEQFF,TGTGCCAGCAGCCCCCCAAGGGCAGACAATGAGCAGTTCTTC
NA,once,TRBV4-3,TRBJ2-7,CASSQGRLDTYEQYF,TGCGCCAGCAGCCAAGGTCGACTAGATACCTACGAGCAGTACTTC
TRBD2,NA,TRBV7-2,TRBJ2-7,CASSPREGLGEQYF,TGTGCCAGCAGTCCCAGGGAGGGGCTTGGCGAGCAGTACTTC
TRBD1,few,TRBV28,TRBJ2-7,CASRTGPSYEQYF,TGTGCCAGCAGGACAGGGCCCTCTTACGAGCAGTACTTC
NA,NA,TRBV25-1,TRBJ1-1,CATRLTGNTEAFF,TGTGCCACGCGACTCACAGGAAACACTGAAGCTTTCTTT
NA,NA,TRBV9,TRBJ1-2,CASSVGSGQGFNYGYTF,TGTGCCAGCAGCGTAGGGTCGGGGCAGGGATTTAACTATGGCTACACCTTC
NA,NA,TRBV18,TRBJ2-1,CASSTVLVGNEQFF,TGTGCCAGCTCAACCGTCCTAGTAGGAAATGAGCAGTTCTTC
NA,few,TRBV5-5,TRBJ1-1,CASSFGQSNTEAFF,TGTGCCAGCAGCTTTGGACAGTCGAACACTGAAGCTTTCTTT
TRBD2,few,TRBV10-3,TRBJ2-7,CAISFPTSGGSYEQYF,TGTGCCATCAGCTTCCCGACTAGCGGGGGATCCTACGAGCAGTACTTC
TRBD2,NA,TRBV11-2,TRBJ2-5,CASSSRLAGGQAETQYF,TGTGCCAGCAGCTCCCGACTAGCGGGGGGCCAGGCGGAGACCCAGTACTTC
TRBD1,NA,TRBV20-1,TRBJ1-1,CSARDSTTGVNTEAFF,TGCAGTGCTAGAGATTCGACGACAGGGGTGAACACTGAAGCTTTCTTT
NA,NA,TRBV5-1,TRBJ1-4,CASSLGGVVSNEKLFF,TGCGCCAGCAGCTTGGGAGGGGTTGTCTCTAATGAAAAACTGTTTTTT
NA,few,TRBV20-1,TRBJ1-4,CSASLGREKLFF,TGCAGTGCTAGTTTAGGGAGAGAAAAACTGTTTTTT